The 22 T cell receptor beta chains reported below all come from one sample, sequenced in a study of graft-versus-host responses after intestinal transplantation. Profiling relied on immunoSEQ multiplex PCR, and the TCRdb table lists in-frame clones only, not all of them. Counted here are 75,000 to 100,000 clones, 75% to 95% occurring once; the ten biggest clones make up more than 15%. The source was PBMCs, collected approximately 470 days after intestinal transplant. The receptors come from a human patient who received an intestinal transplant, so some T cells may come from the graft donor.

This chain joins TRBV5-5 and TRBJ1-2; no reliable D call. Germline loops: CDR1 SGHKS, CDR2 YYEKEE (reference sequence). V shed 5 bases and J shed 2 bases, with 10 bases lying between them. CDR3 length: 13 residues. CDR3 DNA sequence: TGTGCCAGCAGACGCGGAGGCAACTATGGCTACACCTTC. Protein sequence: CASRRGGNYGYTF.

CDR3 nucleotides: TGTGCTAGTGGACGGGGACCAACTAGTTCCCATACGCAGTATTTT. As protein: CASGRGPTSSHTQYF. The V and J genes are TRBV12-5 and TRBJ2-3, with D tentatively TRBD1 or TRBD2 (5 bases each). CDR1 is LGHNT and CDR2 is FRNRAP in the germline V gene. The CDR3 loop spans 15 amino acids. V was clipped by 6 bases and J by 7 bases, with 20 bases between them.

This chain links TRBV6-6 with TRBJ1-5, with 7 nucleotides matching TRBD1. The germline V gene encodes CDR1 MNHNY and CDR2 SVGAGI (reference sequence). The CDR3 sequence is 15 residues long. The V segment lost 6 bases and the J segment 4 bases; nucleotides outside the gene matches: 9. CDR3 DNA: TGTGCCAGCAGCAGGGAGGGGGCCTATAATCAGCCCCAGCATTTT. Residues: CASSREGAYNQPQHF.

This clone showed up just a few times. The chain has TRBV6-4 and TRBJ2-3; 8 bases are shared with TRBD2. The ends lost 6 bases at V and 2 bases at J; junction bases unmatched: 4. The CDR3 runs 14 residues. From germline, CDR1 is MRHNA and CDR2 SNTAGT. The CDR3 coding sequence is TGTGCCAGCAGGGCCGGGGGGGACACAGATACGCAGTATTTT. Amino acids: CASRAGGDTDTQYF.

The V and J genes are TRBV9 and TRBJ1-2, with TRBD1 matching over 7 bases. This CDR3 region has 15 residues. Germline V gene data show CDR1 as SGDLS and CDR2 as YYNGEE. Trimming took 4 bases from V and 6 from J; bases not matched to a gene: 12. CDR3 sequence: CASSPDPGTVDGYTF. CDR3 DNA: TGTGCCAGCAGCCCAGACCCCGGGACAGTGGATGGCTACACCTTC.

About this clone itself: Other DNA variants within this sample encode the same CDR3. The V call is TRBV18, the J call TRBJ1-4; perhaps TRBD1 as D (5 bases). The length of the CDR3 is 14 residues. Germline CDR1 and CDR2: KGHSH and LQKENI. The germline V and J ends were trimmed by 3 bases and 0 bases, with 5 bases remaining between them. In DNA, the CDR3 is TGTGCCAGCTCACCGGGGGCAACTAATGAAAAACTGTTTTTT. Translation: CASSPGATNEKLFF.

On this clone: Compared with germline, one end of the junction differs, possibly owing to a read error. This chain uses TRBV5-4 with TRBJ1-1, with D hard to call. Germline V lookup: CDR1 SGHNT, CDR2 YYREEE (reference sequence). CDR3 length: 13 residues. CDR3 sequence reads: CASSLEANPEAFF. In DNA, the CDR3 is TGTGCCAGCAGCTTGGAGGCGAACCCTGAAGCTTTCTTT.

The chain is built from TRBV7-9 and TRBJ1-6, with TRBD1 matching 10 bases. The CDR3 length is 16 residues. The V gene end was trimmed by 5 bases and the J gene end by 9 bases; junction bases not matched to a gene: 10. Germline CDR1 SEHNR, CDR2 FQNEAQ (reference sequence). The CDR3 region is CASSGETGGLVSPLHF. The CDR3 DNA follows: TGTGCCAGCAGCGGAGAGACAGGGGGCCTAGTTTCACCCCTCCACTTT.

This sequence joins TRBV6-5 and TRBJ1-1; perhaps TRBD1 as D (6 bases). The germline V gene encodes CDR1 MNHEY and CDR2 SVGAGI. Trimming took off 4 bases at V and 3 bases at J, with 15 bases between the two ends. The CDR3 loop spans 15 amino acids. The CDR3 DNA reads as TGTGCCAGCAGTTTGGTCGGGGGGGGCTACACTGAAGCTTTCTTT. Translated, it gives CASSLVGGGYTEAFF.

V and J are TRBV5-1 and TRBJ2-2, with a tentative D call TRBD1 (6 bases). V lost 2 bases, J lost 7 bases, and 12 bases lay in between. The CDR3 length is 14 residues. CDR1 and CDR2 from the germline V gene are SGHRS and YFSETQ. CDR3 nucleotide sequence: TGCGCCAGCAGCTTTAGACAGGCCTACGGGGAGCTGTTTTTT. Translated: CASSFRQAYGELFF. The full variable domain, its missing parts supplied by reference TRBV5-1 and TRBJ2-2, is KAGVTQTPRYLIKTRGQQVTLSCSPISGHRSVSWYQQTPGQGLQFLFEYFSETQRNKGNFPGRFSGRQFSNSRSEMNVSTLELGDSALYLCASSFRQAYGELFFGEGSRLTVL.

This chain connects TRBV29-1 to TRBJ1-1, with TRBD1 as a possible D gene (5 bases). V gave up 4 bases and J gave up 3 bases, with 9 bases separating them. This CDR3 contains 12 residues. In germline, CDR1 is SQVTM, CDR2 ANQGSEA. The CDR3 spells CSVVSGDTEAFF. CDR3 sequence (DNA): TGCAGCGTTGTGTCGGGGGACACTGAAGCTTTCTTT.

The gene calls are TRBV7-9 and TRBJ2-7; 8 positions match TRBD2. Unmatched junction bases numbered 5, after V lost 5 bases and J lost 5 bases. The CDR3 contains 13 residues. Per the germline V gene, CDR1 is SEHNR and CDR2 is FQNEAQ (reference sequence). The CDR3 is CASSRGGRDEQYF. DNA for the CDR3: TGTGCCAGCAGCCGCGGGGGGAGGGACGAGCAGTACTTC. The variable domain in full, with the rest retrieved from reference TRBV7-9 and TRBJ2-7, is DTGVSQNPRHKITKRGQNVTFRCDPISEHNRLYWYRQTLGQGPEFLTYFQNEAQLEKSRLLSDRFSAERPKGSFSTLEIQRTEQGDSAMYLCASSRGGRDEQYFGPGTRLTVT.

The chain is built from TRBV5-1 and TRBJ2-7; D is perhaps TRBD1 or TRBD2 (5 bases each). The V and J ends lost 6 bases and 0 bases respectively, with 13 bases between them. Per the germline V gene, CDR1 is SGHRS and CDR2 is YFSETQ. The CDR3 sequence is 14 residues long. This CDR3 is CASKGDPSSYEQYF. In DNA, the CDR3 is TGCGCCAGCAAAGGGGACCCTAGCTCCTACGAGCAGTACTTC. Full variable domain (outside the CDR3, taken from reference TRBV5-1 and TRBJ2-7): KAGVTQTPRYLIKTRGQQVTLSCSPISGHRSVSWYQQTPGQGLQFLFEYFSETQRNKGNFPGRFSGRQFSNSRSEMNVSTLELGDSALYLCASKGDPSSYEQYFGPGTRLTVT.

The chain recombines TRBV25-1 with TRBJ2-5; perhaps TRBD1 as D (6 bases). Germline V gene sequence: CDR1 MGHDK, CDR2 SYGVNS. Trimming shortened V by 5 bases and J by 4 bases, and 17 bases separated the two germline ends. The CDR3 contains 15 residues. The CDR3 spells CASSPPQGLGETQYF. The DNA of the CDR3 is TGTGCCAGCAGTCCGCCGCAGGGGCTAGGAGAGACCCAGTACTTC.

The J gene is TRBJ2-5, the V gene TRBV5-6; 10 positions agree with TRBD2. Trimming removed 4 bases from V and 1 base from J; junction bases left unmatched: 4. Germline CDR1 reads SGHDT; CDR2 reads YYEEEE. The length of the CDR3 is 15 residues. The CDR3 here is CASSPRLAGQETQYF. As DNA, the CDR3 is TGTGCCAGCAGCCCTCGACTAGCGGGCCAAGAGACCCAGTACTTC.

The chain uses TRBV6-5 and TRBJ2-7; the match to TRBD1 covers 9 bases. The J segment lost 5 bases and the V segment lost 4 bases, leaving 6 bases of the junction unmatched. There are 14 residues in the CDR3. Germline CDR1 reads MNHEY; CDR2 reads SVGAGI. The CDR3 protein is CASSSPTGGNEQYF. CDR3 nucleotide sequence: TGTGCCAGCAGTTCCCCGACAGGGGGGAACGAGCAGTACTTC.

This clone was seen once. Here the CDR3 reads CASSLARGAASYEQYF. In DNA, the CDR3 is TGTGCCAGCAGCTTAGCGCGGGGGGCCGCTTCCTACGAGCAGTACTTC. This chain connects TRBV11-1 to TRBJ2-7, with 8 bases identical to TRBD2. The CDR3 consists of 16 residues. After removal of 0 bases from V and 1 base from J, the junction contained 5 bases not matched to a gene. Germline CDR1 reads SGHAT; CDR2 reads FQDESV (reference sequence).

The chain couples TRBV18 to TRBJ2-7, with 7 positions matching TRBD1. There are 13 residues in the CDR3. Germline lookup yields CDR1 KGHSH and CDR2 LQKENI. V dropped 3 bases and J dropped 4; count of bases not matched to a gene: 3. The CDR3 DNA follows: TGTGCCAGCTCACCCGACAGGGTGTACGAGCAGTACTTC. Translated: CASSPDRVYEQYF.

The genes are TRBV29-1 and TRBJ2-7, with 8 bases fitting TRBD1. V lost 7 bases and J lost 3; bases outside the gene matches: 11. The CDR3 is 14 residues long. From germline, CDR1 is SQVTM and CDR2 ANQGSEA. As DNA, the CDR3 is TGCAGCGCCGCCCTCGGGACAGGCTACTACGAGCAGTACTTC. Translating gives CSAALGTGYYEQYF.

This clone showed up just a few times. V usage is TRBV2 and J usage is TRBJ1-5; D might be TRBD1 (5 bases). The germline V gene has CDR1 SNHLY and CDR2 FYNNEI. V dropped 8 bases and J dropped 3 bases, with 17 bases sitting between them. This CDR3 is 15 amino acids long. The CDR3 DNA sequence: TGTGCCAGCGCACAAGGGACGGCCAACAATCAGCCCCAGCATTTT. This translates into CASAQGTANNQPQHF.

V usage is TRBV5-1 and J usage is TRBJ1-2; weak D call: TRBD1 (6 bases). V was cut by 0 bases and J by 3 bases, with 12 bases left in between. Germline CDR1 and CDR2: SGHRS and YFSETQ. CDR3 length: 15 residues. CDR3 sequence (DNA): TGCGCCAGCAGCTTGGAGACAGGATTATACTATGGCTACACCTTC. Amino acid sequence: CASSLETGLYYGYTF.

The rearrangement uses TRBV4-1 and TRBJ2-5; tentative D call: TRBD1 (5 bases). The V gene's germline CDR1 is MGHRA and CDR2 YSYEKL. The CDR3 runs 14 residues. V lost 0 bases and J 5 bases, leaving 10 bases between the germline ends. The CDR3 here is CASSQDRVWETQYF. The CDR3 DNA sequence: TGCGCCAGCAGCCAAGACAGGGTCTGGGAGACCCAGTACTTC.